The 28 T cell receptor beta chains given below trace back to one sample, sequenced in a study of regulatory T cells in long-lasting Graves disease. CDR3 regions were amplified by Arm-PCR using iRepertoire HTBI primers to build TCR beta libraries. TCRdb reprocessed the multiplex PCR reads with MiXCR, giving one entry per CDR3 protein. Of approximately 360,000 distinct CDR3 sequences in the sample, over 9.5% were seen once. Time point indicated: newly diagnosed GD, antithyroid drugs for less than 3 months. Following extraction of RNA from PBMCs, that RNA was used to make the TCR library. These data are also associated with another study on T cells in Graves' hyperthyroidism and ophthalmopathy.

This sample comprised peripheral blood mononuclear cells (PBMCs), obtained at new diagnosis, from a patient treated with antithyroid drugs. Receptors were obtained from a woman in her late teens or twenties with Graves disease.

This clonotype showed up just a few times. The CDR3 region is CASSPDWYEQYF. CDR3 DNA sequence: TGTGCCAGCAGCCCCGATTGGTACGAGCAGTACTTC. The V gene is TRBV7-9, the J gene TRBJ2-7; D gene uncertain. Trimming left V 5 bases short and J 4 bases short, with 9 bases between. There are 12 residues in the CDR3. Germline values: CDR1 SEHNR, CDR2 FQNEAQ (reference sequence).

J is TRBJ1-3 and V is TRBV18; the D gene is possibly TRBD1 (6 bases). The germline V and J ends were trimmed by 3 bases and 4 bases, with 13 bases remaining between them. Germline V gene data show CDR1 as KGHSH and CDR2 as LQKENI. The CDR3 runs to 15 residues. The CDR3 spells CASSPTGSVGNTIYF. For the CDR3, the DNA is TGTGCCAGCTCACCTACAGGGTCTGTCGGAAACACCATATATTTT.

In its sample, this clonotype was seen many times. The CDR3 is CASRPRPGPPFSRNYGYTF. CDR3 coding DNA: TGTGCCAGCAGACCCAGACCGGGACCTCCCTTTTCCCGTAACTATGGCTACACCTTC. V and J are TRBV28 and TRBJ1-2, with TRBD1 as a possible D gene (5 bases). Trimming cost V 6 bases and J 1 base, with 27 bases left between them. Germline V gives CDR1 MDHEN, CDR2 SYDVKM. This CDR3 has 19 residues.

There are a few counts of this clonotype. This sequence joins TRBV5-1 and TRBJ1-5, with D possibly matching TRBD1 (5 bases). CDR3 length: 16 amino acids. From germline, CDR1 is SGHRS and CDR2 YFSETQ. Trimming stripped 0 bases from V and 1 base from J, with 11 bases between. CDR3 loop: CASSLDGGSSNQPQHF. For the CDR3, the DNA is TGCGCCAGCAGCTTGGATGGGGGGTCAAGCAATCAGCCCCAGCATTTT.

This clonotype came up many times. The genes are TRBV7-6 and TRBJ1-1, with 9 nucleotides matching TRBD1. Germline lookup yields CDR1 SGHVS and CDR2 FNYEAQ. V was clipped by 5 bases and J by 3 bases; unmatched bases: 1. This CDR3 region has 13 residues. The CDR3 DNA sequence: TGTGCCAGCAGCCGGGACAGGGACACTGAAGCTTTCTTT. The encoded protein is CASSRDRDTEAFF.

The chain couples TRBV5-5 to TRBJ2-1; possibly TRBD2 for D (5 bases). Looked up from germline, CDR1 is SGHKS and CDR2 is YYEKEE (reference sequence). The CDR3 loop spans 17 amino acids. Between the trimmed V and J ends, which lost 0 bases and 2 bases, there was a span of 15 bases. The CDR3 loop is CASSLEETTLAYNEQFF. Written as DNA, the CDR3 is TGTGCCAGCAGCTTGGAGGAGACTACCCTCGCCTACAATGAGCAGTTCTTC.

This clonotype was detected many times. The chain joins TRBV7-8 to TRBJ1-5, with D unclear. The CDR3 runs 14 residues. The germline V gene has CDR1 SGHVS and CDR2 FQNEAQ. Trimming removed 5 bases at V and 5 bases at J, with 13 bases between. The CDR3 nucleotides read TGTGCCAGCAGCCCGAGGGAGACACATCAGCCCCAGCATTTT. Translation: CASSPRETHQPQHF.

This clonotype appeared many times. The V gene is TRBV2, the J gene TRBJ1-6, with 8 bases matching TRBD1. CDR1 SNHLY and CDR2 FYNNEI come from the germline V gene. The V gene end was trimmed by 5 bases and the J gene end by 9 bases; junction bases not matched to a gene: 12. This CDR3 is built from 16 residues. The CDR3 sequence: CASSKEQGALVSPLHF. CDR3 DNA sequence: TGTGCCAGCAGTAAGGAGCAGGGGGCGCTTGTTTCACCCCTCCACTTT.

There are many counts of this clonotype. The chain links TRBV7-9 to TRBJ2-1; D might be TRBD2 (5 bases). Per the germline V gene, CDR1 is SEHNR and CDR2 is FQNEAQ (reference sequence). V was cut by 5 bases and J by 8 bases, with 13 bases left in between. The CDR3 sequence is 13 residues long. The CDR3 here is CASSAWTRDEQFF. CDR3 DNA: TGTGCCAGCAGCGCTTGGACTCGCGATGAGCAGTTCTTC.

J is TRBJ1-2 and V is TRBV25-1; unclear D gene. From germline, CDR1 is MGHDK and CDR2 SYGVNS. Trimming cost V 2 bases and J 2 bases, with 3 bases left between them. The CDR3 is 12 amino acids. The CDR3 reads CASSEQNYGYTF. CDR3 nucleotide sequence: TGTGCCAGCAGTGAACAGAACTATGGCTACACCTTC.

Details on this clonotype: Since a much larger clone is just one base distant, this may be a read error. The chain uses TRBV28 and TRBJ1-2; D uncertain. Germline CDR1 reads MDHEN; CDR2 reads SYDVKM. The CDR3 runs 12 residues. CDR3 in amino acids: CVSSRLTQGYTF. For the CDR3, the DNA is TGTGTCAGCAGTCGACTGACACAAGGCTACACCTTC.

Ten or more counts support this clonotype. The chain couples TRBV12-5 to TRBJ1-1, with D perhaps matching TRBD1 (5 bases). The CDR3 extends over 16 amino acids. The V end was cut by 3 bases, the J end by 2 bases, with 16 bases between. Germline V gives CDR1 LGHNT, CDR2 FRNRAP. The DNA for the CDR3 is TGTGCTAGTGGTTTCGCGACAGAATTACAAAACACTGAAGCTTTCTTT. Translation gives CASGFATELQNTEAFF.

A few counts support this clonotype. The genes are TRBV20-1 and TRBJ2-3; 14 bases map to TRBD2. CDR3 length equals 18 residues. The J segment lost 0 bases and the V segment lost 8 bases, leaving 13 bases of the junction unmatched. Germline values: CDR1 DFQATT, CDR2 SNEGSKA (reference sequence). The CDR3 region has the DNA TGCAGTTCCCCGGGCGGACTAGCGGGAGGACCTAGCACAGATACGCAGTATTTT. It encodes CSSPGGLAGGPSTDTQYF.

The table lists this clonotype with many counts. The chain combines TRBV7-2 with TRBJ2-3, with D maybe TRBD2 (6 bases). The CDR3 contains 12 residues. CDR1 SGHTA and CDR2 FQGNSA come from the germline V gene. The ends were cut back, 5 bases at V and 4 bases at J, with 7 bases in the middle. CDR3 DNA: TGTGCCAGCAGCAGGGAGGCAGATACGCAGTATTTT. Protein sequence: CASSREADTQYF.

On this clonotype itself: The junction does not match germline at one end; this may be a read error. The genes are TRBV19 and TRBJ2-1, with D perhaps TRBD1 (5 bases). Per germline, CDR1 LNHDA and CDR2 SQIVND (reference sequence). CDR3 size: 12 residues. The chain's CDR3 is CAGSIWGDEQSF. The CDR3 nucleotides read TGTGCCGGTAGTATCTGGGGCGATGAGCAGTCCTTC.

J is TRBJ2-7 and V is TRBV20-1; TRBD1 matches 8 bases. This CDR3 has 16 residues. CDR1 is DFQATT, CDR2 SNEGSKA, per germline (reference sequence). V dropped 4 bases and J dropped 3; count of bases not matched to a gene: 14. DNA for the CDR3: TGCAGTGCTACCAACACTCCGGGACAGGCGGACTACGAGCAGTACTTC. This sequence encodes CSATNTPGQADYEQYF.

Points on this clonotype: A read error may explain this, as a much larger clone is one base away. This chain uses TRBV7-3 with TRBJ2-3; D is unclear. This CDR3 contains 13 residues. The germline gives CDR1 SGHTA, CDR2 FQGTGA. V shed 8 bases and J shed 4 bases, with 13 bases lying between them. CDR3 region: CASGDPYSDTQYF. The CDR3 DNA sequence: TGTGCCAGCGGGGATCCCTACTCAGATACGCAGTATTTT.

This clonotype was recorded a few times. The chain combines TRBV15 with TRBJ1-5, with D possibly being TRBD1 (6 bases). The length of the CDR3 is 15 residues. Germline-derived CDR1 and CDR2 are LNHNV and YYDKDF (reference sequence). V was clipped by 3 bases and J by 0 bases, with 9 bases between them. In DNA, the CDR3 is TGTGCCACCAGCAGCCGGACAGCTAGCAATCAGCCCCAGCATTTT. It specifies CATSSRTASNQPQHF.

This clonotype showed up many times. This chain uses TRBV20-1 with TRBJ2-3, with a possible D match to TRBD2 (6 bases). The CDR3 runs 17 residues. Germline CDR1 reads DFQATT; CDR2 reads SNEGSKA (reference sequence). V was shortened by 3 bases and J by 1 base, with 20 bases between the two germline ends. The CDR3 here is CSASSLSTGDGTDTQYF. The CDR3 DNA reads as TGCAGTGCTAGTTCTCTATCTACGGGGGATGGCACAGATACGCAGTATTTT.

Ten or more counts support this clonotype. The rearrangement joins TRBV11-2 to TRBJ2-1; 11 positions match TRBD2. This CDR3 is built from 16 residues. Germline CDR1 is SGHAT and CDR2 is FQNNGV. The V and J ends lost 1 base and 5 bases, in that order; junction bases with no gene match: 4. The CDR3 loop reads CASSLGGLADHNEQFF. The CDR3 coding sequence is TGTGCCAGCAGCTTAGGGGGACTAGCGGACCACAATGAGCAGTTCTTC.

The chain couples TRBV24-1 to TRBJ2-1; tentatively, D is TRBD1 (5 bases). The CDR3 contains 15 residues. Trimming removed 6 bases from V and 0 bases from J, with 11 bases in between. Germline V gene data show CDR1 as KGHDR and CDR2 as SFDVKD. CDR3 sequence reads: CATSSSRDSYNEQFF. For the CDR3, the DNA is TGTGCCACCAGTTCCTCCAGGGACTCCTACAATGAGCAGTTCTTC.

This clonotype was picked up many times. The chain carries TRBV6-1 and TRBJ1-1; D ambiguous. Germline assignment: CDR1 MNHNS and CDR2 SASEGT. This CDR3 comprises 13 residues. Trimming shortened V by 6 bases and J by 3 bases, and 11 bases separated the two germline ends. CDR3 DNA sequence: TGTGCCAGCAGGGGAATGACGCACACTGAAGCTTTCTTT. This translates into CASRGMTHTEAFF.

The rearrangement joins TRBV20-1 to TRBJ1-1, with no clear D. The CDR3 has 14 amino acids. Per the germline V gene, CDR1 is DFQATT and CDR2 is SNEGSKA (reference sequence). Trimming removed 5 bases from V and 1 base from J, with 14 bases in between. The CDR3 DNA follows: TGCAGTGCTCCCAGACAAGGACCGAACACTGAAGCTTTCTTT. It yields the protein CSAPRQGPNTEAFF.

In this sample, this clonotype turned up many times. One end of the junction does not line up with germline, which may come from a read error. V and J are TRBV20-1 and TRBJ1-2; 11 nucleotides agree with TRBD1. The length of the CDR3 is 17 residues. Per germline, CDR1 DFQATT and CDR2 SNEGSKA (reference sequence). CDR3 region: CSARDWGQGVSNYGYTF. The CDR3 nucleotides are TGCAGTGCTAGAGATTGGGGACAGGGGGTTTCTAATTATGGCTACACCTTC.

Ten or more counts support this clonotype. This chain links TRBV10-3 with TRBJ1-1; a possible D gene is TRBD1 (6 bases). Trimming left V 10 bases short and J 3 bases short, with 15 bases between. Germline CDR1 ENHRY, CDR2 SYGVKD. This CDR3 region has 13 residues. This CDR3 reads CATQRGGDTEAFF. The CDR3, as DNA: TGTGCCACGCAGAGGGGGGGTGACACTGAAGCTTTCTTT.

This clonotype was picked up many times. The V and J genes are TRBV6-2 or TRBV6-3 and TRBJ1-5; a weak D match, TRBD1 (6 bases). Germline CDR1 is MNHEY and CDR2 is SVGEGT. The ends were cut back, 6 bases at V and 7 bases at J, with 16 bases in the middle. There are 14 residues in the CDR3. This CDR3 reads CASSSGGTEQPQHF. CDR3 in DNA: TGTGCCAGCAGCTCCGGGGGCACTGAGCAGCCCCAGCATTTT.

This clonotype was seen only a few times. The chain has TRBV6-2 or TRBV6-3 and TRBJ1-1; D is uncertain. There are 14 residues in the CDR3. CDR1 and CDR2 from the germline V gene are MNHEY and SVGEGT. Trimming removed 7 bases from V and 6 bases from J, with 18 bases in between. The CDR3: CASTQASDVPEAFF. The CDR3 DNA reads TGTGCCAGCACCCAGGCATCCGACGTCCCTGAAGCTTTCTTT.

The chain uses TRBV5-1 and TRBJ2-5; D is uncertain. V lost 1 base, J lost 1 base, and 8 bases lay in between. CDR3 length equals 14 residues. In germline, CDR1 is SGHRS, CDR2 YFSETQ. The DNA of the CDR3 is TGCGCCAGCAGCTTGAAACTACTCCAAGAGACCCAGTACTTC. It codes for CASSLKLLQETQYF.